This paragraph reports one T cell receptor (beta chain). Its antigen is unidentified. At one of its ends the junction is not consistent with the germline gene, which may arise from a read error. This CDR3 has 16 amino acids. Germline V gene sequence: CDR1 LGHDT, CDR2 YNNKEL (reference sequence). The data originate from a study of post-analysis software for immune sequencing data. Whole-study findings and limits: The five TRBV segments detected at higher frequency in patients than in controls included TRBV5-6, TRBV5-1 and TRBV20-1.

The library was made from cDNA and included unique molecular identifiers. Via MiXCR, TCRdb re-called the PCR reads, giving one row per CDR3 protein. This sample has a few hundred thousand distinct CDR3 sequences, with 30% to 45% found just once. The chain employs TRBV3-1 and TRBJ1-2, with D possibly matching TRBD1 (6 bases). The sample taken for sequencing was blood. This TCR was sampled from a girl between 5 and 17 years old with multiple sclerosis. CDR3 sequence: CASSHSPQGVNCGYTF. CDR3 in DNA: TGTGCCAGCAGCCACTCTCCACAGGGCGTAAACTGTGGCTACACCTTC. The full variable domain, completed using reference TRBV3-1 and TRBJ1-2, is DTAVSQTPKYLVTQMGNDKSIKCEQNLGHDTMYWYKQDSKKFLKIMFSYNNKELIINETVPNRFSPKSPDKAHLNLHINSLELGDSAVYFCASSHSPQGVNCGYTFGSGTRLTVV.